This T cell receptor beta chain is from a study of T-cell memory formation after mild COVID-19. This clonotype has just a few counts. CDR1 SGHTA and CDR2 FQGTGA come from the germline V gene. The CDR3 is made up of 14 amino acids. V was cut by 4 bases and J by 7 bases, with 17 bases left in between. One entry per CDR3 protein results from TCRdb running MiXCR on the 5' RACE reads. The profile shows 550,000 to 600,000 distinct CDR3 sequences, roughly 22% of them singletons. This chain joins TRBV7-3 and TRBJ2-7, with D possibly matching TRBD2 (6 bases). Specimen: PBMCs or a T cell subset sorted from them (not recorded which). The TCR was taken from an adult woman who had mild COVID-19 (a few samples of this study predate the infection). Cell type and time point are not known. The CDR3 nucleotides are TGTGCCAGCAGCTCCGGGACTTCTGGGGGGGAGCAGTACTTC. This sequence encodes CASSSGTSGGEQYF.